The 9 T cell receptor beta chains below come from one sample, sequenced in a study of cytomegalovirus exposure and HLA in healthy donors. The PCR was carried out with 60 Vbeta primers and 13 Jbeta primers. Assay: immunoSEQ multiplex PCR; the TCRdb copy retains only in-frame clones and omits some. The table for this sample gives approximately 110,000 clones. Sample: PBMCs. The receptors come from a man in his forties in good health and CMV-seronegative.

J is TRBJ2-3 and V is TRBV30, with 9 bases that match TRBD2. Per the germline V gene, CDR1 is GTSNPN and CDR2 is SVGIG (reference sequence). Trimming at V came to 5 bases and at J to 0 bases, leaving 3 bases not matched to a gene. The CDR3 has 14 amino acids. For the CDR3, the DNA is TGTGCCTGGGGTGCGGGAGGGAGCACAGATACGCAGTATTTT. Its protein product is CAWGAGGSTDTQYF.

V and J are TRBV2 and TRBJ2-7, with D tentatively TRBD1 (5 bases). This CDR3 contains 14 residues. V dropped 7 bases and J dropped 1 base, with 14 bases sitting between them. Per germline, CDR1 SNHLY and CDR2 FYNNEI. The CDR3 nucleotides read TGTGCCAGCAAGACCGACAGTGCGTCCTACGAGCAGTACTTC. Its translation: CASKTDSASYEQYF.

The chain is built from TRBV5-4 and TRBJ1-2, with D possibly TRBD1 on 5 matching bases. Germline CDR1 and CDR2: SGHNT and YYREEE (reference sequence). The CDR3 has 16 residues. The ends were cut back, 4 bases at V and 0 bases at J, with 16 bases in the middle. The chain's CDR3 is CASSLPRQQANYGYTF. Here the CDR3 DNA reads TGTGCCAGCAGCCTTCCTCGGCAACAGGCTAACTATGGCTACACCTTC.

The chain carries TRBV29-1 and TRBJ1-2; tentatively, D is TRBD1 (6 bases). In germline, CDR1 is SQVTM, CDR2 ANQGSEA. The CDR3 has 12 amino acids. V lost 6 bases to trimming and J lost 6 bases, with 14 bases between them. In DNA form, the CDR3 reads TGCAGCGTCCGAGGGGGGGCGGATGGCTACACCTTC. Its translation is CSVRGGADGYTF.

The chain employs TRBV7-9 and TRBJ2-3, with D possibly TRBD1 on 5 matching bases. Germline V CDR1 and CDR2: SEHNR, FQNEAQ (reference sequence). V gave up 1 base and J gave up 3 bases, with 11 bases separating them. CDR3 length: 15 amino acids. The CDR3 sequence: CASSLGPSGTDTQYF. Written as DNA, the CDR3 is TGTGCCAGCAGCTTAGGTCCTTCAGGGACAGATACGCAGTATTTT.

For this clone: One junction end does not reproduce the germline sequence, and a read error may be involved. The chain joins TRBV4-2 to TRBJ2-1, with 12 nucleotides matching TRBD2. This CDR3 has 13 amino acids. Germline V lookup: CDR1 LGHNA, CDR2 YNFKEQ. The CDR3 is CASSQETSGSRVF. DNA of the CDR3: TGTGCCAGCAGCCAGGAGACTAGCGGGAGCCGAGTCTTC.

The V call is TRBV7-6, the J call TRBJ1-1; D is undetermined. Germline V gives CDR1 SGHVS, CDR2 FNYEAQ. The V end was cut by 2 bases, the J end by 0 bases, with 4 bases between. The CDR3 sequence is 13 residues long. CDR3 sequence: CASSLTLNTEAFF. The CDR3 coding sequence is TGTGCCAGCAGCTTAACTTTGAACACTGAAGCTTTCTTT.

Written as DNA, the CDR3 is TGTGCCTGGAGGGGGGGAAGCGGTTGGACTTACAATGAGCAGTTCTTC. This sequence encodes CAWRGGSGWTYNEQFF. The chain employs TRBV30 and TRBJ2-1, with a weak D call TRBD2 (6 bases). The V gene's germline CDR1 is GTSNPN and CDR2 SVGIG (reference sequence). The CDR3 length is 16 residues. Trimming pared 3 bases from V and 4 bases from J, leaving 19 bases between.

The chain joins TRBV18 to TRBJ2-7, with 13 bases that match TRBD2. The CDR3 consists of 16 residues. Germline V lookup: CDR1 KGHSH, CDR2 LQKENI. V lost 6 bases to trimming and J lost 1 base; unmatched junction nucleotides: 6. The CDR3 protein is CASSQGLAGVSYEQYF. In DNA, the CDR3 is TGTGCCAGCTCCCAAGGACTAGCGGGAGTGTCCTACGAGCAGTACTTC.